The next 18 T cell receptor beta chains were all read from a single sample in a study of T cell responses to AZD1222 COVID-19 vaccine. The protocol was immunoSEQ multiplex PCR, while the TCRdb copy is restricted to in-frame clones and leaves out a portion. Of 110,000 to 150,000 clones in the sample, approximately 90% are singletons; the top ten hold more than 3.5%. The sample here was peripheral blood, taken on day 0 of AZD1222 vaccination. The receptors originated from an adult in good health.

V and J are TRBV21-1 and TRBJ2-3; the DNA was not used to check the table's D call, TRBD2. TRBV21-1 is deemed a pseudogene. The CDR3 is 19 residues long. The CDR3 DNA is TGTGCCAGCAGCGTTTGGACTAGCGGGACCAAAAAAAACACAGATACGCAGTATTTT. It yields the protein CASSVWTSGTKKNTDTQYF.

The CDR3 nucleotides are TGTGCCAGCAGCTTATTCGCCGGGACCGGAATCTCTGGGGCCAACGTCCTGACTTTC. It yields the protein CASSLFAGTGISGANVLTF. The J gene is TRBJ2-6, the V gene TRBV7-2, with D perhaps assigned TRBD1 or TRBD2 (5 bases each). Trimming cost V 2 bases and J 0 bases, with 17 bases left between them. The CDR3 runs 19 residues. Germline V CDR1 and CDR2: SGHTA, FQGNSA.

This chain links TRBV19 with TRBJ2-2; D is ambiguous. This CDR3 contains 16 residues. Germline CDR1 and CDR2: LNHDA and SQIVND (reference sequence). The V end was cut by 5 bases, the J end by 5 bases, with 18 bases between. The CDR3 spells CASSSRPTLGTGELFF. Written as DNA, the CDR3 is TGTGCCAGTAGTTCACGCCCGACCTTGGGGACCGGGGAGCTGTTTTTT.

V gene TRBV6-2 or TRBV6-3 combines with J gene TRBJ1-4, with 9 bases lining up with TRBD1. Losses at the gene ends were 5 bases for V and 6 bases for J; bases not matched to a gene: 13. This CDR3 has 17 amino acids. Germline lookup yields CDR1 MNHEY and CDR2 SVGEGT. This chain's CDR3 is CASSPLDKGQGHEKLFF. The CDR3 DNA sequence: TGTGCCAGCAGTCCCCTGGACAAGGGACAGGGACATGAAAAACTGTTTTTT.

The chain employs TRBV6-5 and TRBJ2-7; 7 bases align to TRBD1. The CDR3 sequence is 13 residues long. Per the germline V gene, CDR1 is MNHEY and CDR2 is SVGAGI. V was pared by 6 bases and J by 7 bases, with 9 bases of the junction left unmatched. Written as DNA, the CDR3 is TGTGCCAGCAGCCGGGACAGCCTGAGAGAGCAGTACTTC. Translation gives CASSRDSLREQYF.

The V gene is TRBV12-3 or TRBV12-4, the J gene TRBJ1-1; D is ambiguous. The length of the CDR3 is 13 residues. V lost 5 bases and J 4 bases, leaving 11 bases between the germline ends. The CDR3 protein is CASSVKGGTEAFF. The CDR3 DNA is TGTGCCAGCAGTGTCAAAGGAGGCACTGAAGCTTTCTTT.

The J gene is TRBJ2-5, the V gene TRBV5-1, with D possibly being TRBD1 (5 bases). The CDR3 runs to 14 residues. Germline V gives CDR1 SGHRS, CDR2 YFSETQ. V lost 4 bases to trimming and J lost 5 bases, with 15 bases between them. CDR3 nucleotide sequence: TGCGCCAGCAGCCCTTCGACAGTCTCCGAGACCCAGTACTTC. Translated, it gives CASSPSTVSETQYF.

The chain carries TRBV28 and TRBJ1-1; tentative D call: TRBD1 (6 bases). The germline gives CDR1 MDHEN, CDR2 SYDVKM. V was shortened by 5 bases and J by 10 bases, with 20 bases between the two germline ends. This CDR3 has 14 amino acids. The CDR3: CASSTPRGQYGAFF. The CDR3 nucleotides read TGTGCCAGCAGTACACCCCGCGGACAGTATGGAGCTTTCTTT.

V is TRBV7-2 and J is TRBJ2-1; TRBD2 matches 8 bases. This CDR3 spans 16 amino acids. The V and J ends lost 3 bases and 2 bases, in that order; junction bases with no gene match: 6. CDR1 and CDR2 from the germline V gene are SGHTA and FQGNSA. The CDR3 sequence: CASSFGTSGAYNEQFF. CDR3 in DNA: TGTGCCAGCAGCTTCGGTACTAGCGGAGCCTACAATGAGCAGTTCTTC.

V is TRBV3-1 (or the pseudogene TRBV3-2) and J is TRBJ2-3, with 12 bases aligning to TRBD2. CDR3 size: 17 residues. CDR1 is LGHDT, CDR2 YNNKEL, per germline (reference sequence). After removal of 4 bases from V and 1 base from J, the junction contained 6 bases not matched to a gene. CDR3 in DNA: TGTGCCAGCAGCCCCTCGCGGACTAGCGGGGGCACAGATACGCAGTATTTT. It translates to CASSPSRTSGGTDTQYF.

J is TRBJ1-2 and V is TRBV19; TRBD1 is a possible D gene (6 bases). This CDR3 is 14 amino acids long. Trimming took off 5 bases at V and 7 bases at J, with 17 bases between the two ends. Per the germline V gene, CDR1 is LNHDA and CDR2 is SQIVND (reference sequence). The CDR3 is CASSPRRGAGGYTF. As DNA, the CDR3 is TGTGCCAGTAGTCCCCGCCGGGGGGCGGGTGGCTACACCTTC.

J is TRBJ2-3 and V is TRBV12-3 or TRBV12-4; the D gene is possibly TRBD1 (5 bases). The ends were cut back, 5 bases at V and 6 bases at J, with 12 bases in the middle. This CDR3 spans 13 amino acids. The CDR3 bases are TGTGCCAGCAGTGCCTGGACAAGGGATACGCAGTATTTT. Its translation is CASSAWTRDTQYF.

The rearrangement joins TRBV6-5 to TRBJ1-2; 12 bases align to TRBD1. Germline V gene data show CDR1 as MNHEY and CDR2 as SVGAGI. J was trimmed by 5 bases and V by 6 bases; bases with no gene match: 7. There are 15 residues in the CDR3. The CDR3 here is CASRGQGAGSYGYTF. The CDR3, as DNA: TGTGCCAGCAGGGGACAGGGGGCCGGCTCTTATGGCTACACCTTC.

This sequence joins TRBV2 and TRBJ2-5, with no clear D. Germline CDR1 is SNHLY and CDR2 is FYNNEI. The V gene lost 8 bases and the J gene lost 4 bases, with 11 bases spanning the gap. This CDR3 spans 12 amino acids. CDR3: CASAPYRETQYF. CDR3 sequence (DNA): TGTGCCAGCGCCCCCTACAGAGAGACCCAGTACTTC.

This clone was detected once. J is TRBJ2-7 and V is TRBV10-3; D may match TRBD1 or TRBD2 (5 bases each). This CDR3 region has 13 residues. The germline V and J ends were trimmed by 10 bases and 2 bases, with 15 bases remaining between them. Per the germline V gene, CDR1 is ENHRY and CDR2 is SYGVKD. CDR3 in amino acids: CATNRDPAYEQYF. CDR3 in DNA: TGTGCCACCAATCGGGACCCCGCCTACGAGCAGTACTTC.

The genes are TRBV6-1 and TRBJ1-5; TRBD1 is a possible D gene (5 bases). The V end was cut by 6 bases, the J end by 0 bases, with 9 bases between. Germline V CDR1 and CDR2: MNHNS, SASEGT. This CDR3 is 14 amino acids long. The chain's CDR3 is CASRDIVSNQPQHF. For the CDR3, the DNA is TGTGCCAGCAGGGACATAGTTAGCAATCAGCCCCAGCATTTT.

The genes are TRBV5-1 and TRBJ2-5; a weak D match, TRBD1 (5 bases). Germline V gives CDR1 SGHRS, CDR2 YFSETQ. Deletions cut 0 bases from V and 4 bases from J, with 19 bases between. CDR3 length: 17 amino acids. Written as DNA, the CDR3 is TGCGCCAGCAGCTTGGGGCAGGGTAGTGGTTTCGGAGAGACCCAGTACTTC. It codes for CASSLGQGSGFGETQYF.

This chain connects TRBV12-3 or TRBV12-4 to TRBJ2-1; D gene unclear. V dropped 3 bases and J dropped 6 bases, with 9 bases sitting between them. The CDR3 is 13 residues long. The CDR3 nucleotides are TGTGCCAGCAGTTTCCTCGACATCAATGAGCAGTTCTTC. It codes for CASSFLDINEQFF.